This note documents a single T cell receptor beta chain sequence. The germline V and J ends were trimmed by 0 bases and 5 bases, with 13 bases remaining between them. Germline lookup yields CDR1 SGHVS and CDR2 FQNEAQ. The CDR3 loop spans 15 amino acids. Data came from immunoSEQ multiplex PCR; TCRdb stores just in-frame clones and leaves some out. The data contain about 130,000 clones, 90% of them singletons. The record originates from a study of T cell responses to AZD1222 COVID-19 vaccine. The clonotype originates from an adult in good health. This sequence joins TRBV7-8 and TRBJ1-1; D possibly corresponds to TRBD1 (5 bases). The source material was peripheral blood, sampled on day 0 of MenACWY control vaccination. The CDR3 DNA reads TGTGCCAGCAGCTTAGCGGGGACGGAGAAAACTGAAGCTTTCTTT. Its protein is CASSLAGTEKTEAFF. Looking up the rest from reference TRBV7-8 and TRBJ1-1 gives the full variable domain: GAGVSQSPRYKVAKRGQDVALRCDPISGHVSLFWYQQALGQGPEFLTYFQNEAQLDKSGLPSDRFFAERPEGSVSTLKIQRTQQEDSAVYLCASSLAGTEKTEAFFGQGTRLTVV.